Listed below are T cell receptor beta chains from one sample, sequenced in a study of control samples from healthy donors and cancer patients. The protocol was immunoSEQ multiplex PCR, while the TCRdb copy is restricted to in-frame clones and leaves out a portion. The sample includes tens of thousands of clones, around 86% of them seen just once. The sequenced material came from PBMCs. These receptor sequences come from a woman between 50 and 59 years old with colorectal cancer. CDR3s include the opening cysteine and the closing phenylalanine or tryptophan. The order of the fields is clone size, D gene, V gene, J gene, CDR3 DNA, CDR3 protein. The D gene is left open where the match is weak. For some rows the clone size is stated as once, few or many, or as a class when expanded; others skip it.

>NA|TRBD1|TRBV14|TRBJ1-1
TGTGCCAGCAGCCAAGCCCGGGACAGGTATAACACTGAAGCTTTCTTT
CASSQARDRYNTEAFF
>NA|NA|TRBV7-3|TRBJ2-3
TGTGCCAGCAGCCTCGAGGGTAGAGGGACAGATACGCAGTATTTT
CASSLEGRGTDTQYF
>NA|NA|TRBV5-1|TRBJ1-2
TGCGCCAGCAGCTTGGCAGGATGGCCCCTCTATGGCTACACCTTC
CASSLAGWPLYGYTF
>NA|TRBD2|TRBV30|TRBJ2-4
TGTGCCTGGGGGGGTAGCGGGGTACCCAAAAACATTCAGTACTTC
CAWGGSGVPKNIQYF
>NA|NA|TRBV9|TRBJ2-2
TGTGCCAGCAGCGTAGCCCCAGAGGCTCCCGGGGAGCTGTTTTTT
CASSVAPEAPGELFF
>NA|NA|TRBV27|TRBJ1-1
TGTGCCAGCAGTCCCCACAGGGATTATTTGAACACTGAAGCTTTCTTT
CASSPHRDYLNTEAFF
>NA|NA|TRBV7-8|TRBJ1-2
TGTGCCAGCAGCTTAGCGGGTGGGCAGGCCTATGGCTACACCTTC
CASSLAGGQAYGYTF
>NA|NA|TRBV7-2|TRBJ2-3
TGTGCCAGCAGCACGGCGCTTGGCACAGATACGCAGTATTTT
CASSTALGTDTQYF
>NA|TRBD2|TRBV6-5|TRBJ2-5
TGTGCCAGCAGTTGGCGGGGGGCCCAAGAGACCCAGTACTTC
CASSWRGAQETQYF
>NA|TRBD1|TRBV30|TRBJ1-6
TGTGCCTGGAGTCTAAGGAGGACAGGGAGCTCCTATAATTCACCCCTCCACTTT
CAWSLRRTGSSYNSPLHF
>NA|NA|TRBV15|TRBJ1-5
TGTGCCACCAGCAGAGTTGTAAGGGTCTCTAACAATCAGCCCCAGCATTTT
CATSRVVRVSNNQPQHF
>few|NA|TRBV4-3|TRBJ1-6
TGCGCCAGCAGCCAAGATATCTCAGACTATAATTCACCCCTCCACTTT
CASSQDISDYNSPLHF
>NA|NA|TRBV13|TRBJ2-6
TGTGCCAGCAGCGCGGGCAGCGGGGCCAACGTCCTGACTTTC
CASSAGSGANVLTF
>NA|TRBD1|TRBV12-5|TRBJ1-5
TGTGCTAGTGGTTTTACAGGGGACCTTAGCAATCAGCCCCAGCATTTT
CASGFTGDLSNQPQHF
>NA|NA|TRBV7-3|TRBJ1-1
TGTGCCAGCAGCCCCCTTCCGGACGTGAAGGCTTTCTTT
CASSPLPDVKAFF
>NA|NA|TRBV4-3|TRBJ2-5
TGCGCCAGCAGCCAATTCCGGACCCCACAAGAGACCCAGTACTTC
CASSQFRTPQETQYF
>NA|TRBD1|TRBV9|TRBJ1-2
TGTGCCAGCAGCGTAGCTACAGGGACAGGACCTAACTATGGCTACACCTTC
CASSVATGTGPNYGYTF
>NA|TRBD1|TRBV5-1|TRBJ1-1
TGCGCCAGCAGCTTGGCCTTGACAGGGGGTAGCACTGAAGCTTTCTTT
CASSLALTGGSTEAFF
>NA|NA|TRBV21-1|TRBJ1-1
TGTGCCAGCAGCGCCCAAAGGGAATTGAACACTGAAGCTTTCTTT
CASSAQRELNTEAFF
>NA|NA|TRBV16|TRBJ1-2
TGTGCCAGCTATCAGGGTCATGGCTACACCTTC
CASYQGHGYTF